This T cell receptor beta chain stems from a study of tissue T cells after allogeneic stem cell transplantation (dated by TCRdb to between 2020 and 2023). With regard to the full study: TCR beta repertoires were profiled across many tissues obtained from research autopsies of patients with and without GVHD, as well as in mouse models of GVHD. The human part of the study was a prospective observational study with no blinding and no randomization.

CDR3 length: 15 amino acids, cysteine to phenylalanine. The CDR3 was read in part: 42 bases, with the frame set at base 1. V loses 4 bases, J loses 0 bases, and the germline ends lie 11 bases apart. Per the germline V gene (reference sequence), LGHNA is the CDR1 and YNLKQL is the CDR2. The full study reports these points: Only a few T cell clones appeared in more than one patient, yet motif-based clustering showed tissue-specific repertoire signatures that were shared between patients. In both patients and mice, T cells from blood and spleen picked up only a limited part of the TCR repertoire that was detected in tissues. A small and clinically heterogeneous patient cohort was studied, and sampling depth was acknowledged as a limitation. Within patients, how anatomically similar tissues were was a major factor shaping TCR repertoire composition, regardless of disease or transplant status. The study did not establish which tissue TCRs were alloreactive or antigen-specific, and some clones may have been host cells that persisted.

The library was built by means of the immunoSEQ multiplex PCR assay. Adaptive Biotechnologies performed TCRbeta CDR3 sequencing at survey depth and reported CDR3 sequences, V/J genes, productive frequency, and template counts. TCR beta CDR3 regions were amplified from genomic DNA rather than RNA. The published analysis was carried out like this. Jensen-Shannon divergence served to quantify pairwise repertoire overlap between tissues, with 0 meaning identical and 1 meaning complete divergence. Tissues were grouped by single-linkage agglomerative hierarchical clustering of pairwise JSD values, and the clustering results were shown as dendrograms. All patient samples were analyzed with GLIPH2 using simulation_depth 1000, kmer_min_depth 3 and cdr3_length_cutoff 8, and only groups containing more than two unique CDR3s were kept. A standardized tissue-overlap score extrapolated Jaccard GLIPH-group overlap across patients to a standard repertoire size of 1000 clones. To look at how diversity was associated with clinical or experimental variables, linear mixed-effect models were used, with tissue treated as a fixed effect and individual treated as a random effect. TCRdb provides this immuneACCESS table in a form limited to in-frame rearrangements. Some clones are lacking; in checked studies, under half of them reflect an unresolved V gene, and why the rest are absent is not known. That table supplies the V and J calls and clone size; D and trimming were determined from the DNA. The sample table lists under 25,000 clones, roughly two thirds of them with a count of one. Approximately 0.72% of the sample belongs to the ten largest clones.

Before genomic DNA isolation with the DNeasy Blood & Tissue Kit, mouse tissues were minced using razor blades in buffered saline. This clone was observed a single time. Its antigen is unknown. Gene labels and germline sequences for this entry follow the mouse. The CDR3 extends 1 residue past the end of the read, so its final part is completed from the germline J gene. This clonotype originated in a female BALB/c mouse in good health. The MHC haplotype found in this strain is H2-d. The receptor chain draws on TRBV5 and TRBJ2-4; the D segment could be TRBD2, given 6 matching bases. Sequencing was carried out using spleen. The CDR3 protein sequence reads: CASSPHWASQNTLYF. The CDR3 bases that were read are TGTGCCAGCAGCCCACACTGGGCTAGTCAAAACACCTTGTAC.